The entry that follows covers one T cell receptor beta chain sequence. Antigen unknown. Being one base from a much bigger clone, this may be a read error. The CDR3 runs to 19 residues. Germline V gives CDR1 SEHNR, CDR2 FQNEAQ (reference sequence). Each library that profiled naive CD8 cells came from roughly 20,000 to 1,000,000 sorted cells with 10%, 30% or 50% RNA. Isolation of naive CD8 T cells was achieved by sorting on a CD8+CD4-CCR7+CD45RA+ phenotype. Libraries of bulk TCR were made by previously described methods (with listed TCR primers). One entry per CDR3 protein results from TCRdb running MiXCR on the PCR reads. The table has hundreds of thousands of distinct CDR3 sequences, roughly a quarter seen once. These data originate in a study of molecular identifiers for immune sequencing clone quantification. Whole-study results and caveats: Clones of above 20 RNA copies carried over 99% of effector molecules; in naive cells they carried under 1%.

The source is a human donor in good health. Some libraries in this study had Jurkat cell RNA spiked in. The sequencing sample was made of naive CD8+ T cells from blood, with Jurkat cell RNA spiked in. Documented subset: FACS-sorted CD8+CD4-CCR7+CD45RA+ naive T cells. The J gene is TRBJ2-3, the V gene TRBV7-9; no clear D. Here the CDR3 DNA reads TGTGCCGGCAGCCCGATTGCCCTCGGAGCGTACGACCTCACAGATACGCAGTATTTT. It translates to CAGSPIALGAYDLTDTQYF.